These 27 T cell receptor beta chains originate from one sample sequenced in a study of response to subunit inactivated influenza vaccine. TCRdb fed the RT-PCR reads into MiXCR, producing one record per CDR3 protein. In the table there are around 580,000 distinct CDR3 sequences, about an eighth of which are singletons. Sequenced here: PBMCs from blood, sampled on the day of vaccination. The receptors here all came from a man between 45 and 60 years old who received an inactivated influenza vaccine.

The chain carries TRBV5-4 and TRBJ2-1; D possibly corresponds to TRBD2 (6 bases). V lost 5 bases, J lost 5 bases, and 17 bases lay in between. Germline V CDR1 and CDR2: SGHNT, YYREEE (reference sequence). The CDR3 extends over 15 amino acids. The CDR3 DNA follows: TGTGCCAGCAGTTCAACGGGGCGGGGAAACAATGAGCAGTTCTTC. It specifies CASSSTGRGNNEQFF.

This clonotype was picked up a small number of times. CDR3 sequence (DNA): TGTGCCAGCAGCTTATTTGGGGGAGGAAGCACAGATACGCAGTATTTT. As protein: CASSLFGGGSTDTQYF. The rearrangement uses TRBV7-3 and TRBJ2-3; a possible D gene is TRBD2 (6 bases). V lost 2 bases and J lost 0, with 12 bases in between. CDR3 length equals 16 residues. Per germline, CDR1 SGHTA and CDR2 FQGTGA.

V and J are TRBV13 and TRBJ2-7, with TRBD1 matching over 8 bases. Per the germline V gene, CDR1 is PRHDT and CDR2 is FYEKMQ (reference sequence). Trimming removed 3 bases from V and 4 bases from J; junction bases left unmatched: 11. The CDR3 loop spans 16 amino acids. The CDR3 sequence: CASSFSRTGLPYEQYF. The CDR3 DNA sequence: TGTGCCAGCAGCTTTTCTCGGACAGGGCTGCCATACGAGCAGTACTTC.

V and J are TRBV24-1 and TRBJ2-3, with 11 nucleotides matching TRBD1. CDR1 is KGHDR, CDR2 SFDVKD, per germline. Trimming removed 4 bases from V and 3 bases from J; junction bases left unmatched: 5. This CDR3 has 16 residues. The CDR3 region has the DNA TGTGCCACCAGTGACCGTGGACAGGGGGCAACAGATACGCAGTATTTT. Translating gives CATSDRGQGATDTQYF.

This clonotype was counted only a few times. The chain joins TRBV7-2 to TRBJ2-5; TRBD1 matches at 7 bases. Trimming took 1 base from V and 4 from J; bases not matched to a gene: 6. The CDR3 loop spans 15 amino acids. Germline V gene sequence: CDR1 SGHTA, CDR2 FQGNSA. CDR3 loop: CASSLERDSLETQYF. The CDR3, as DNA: TGTGCCAGCAGCTTAGAACGGGACAGTTTAGAGACCCAGTACTTC.

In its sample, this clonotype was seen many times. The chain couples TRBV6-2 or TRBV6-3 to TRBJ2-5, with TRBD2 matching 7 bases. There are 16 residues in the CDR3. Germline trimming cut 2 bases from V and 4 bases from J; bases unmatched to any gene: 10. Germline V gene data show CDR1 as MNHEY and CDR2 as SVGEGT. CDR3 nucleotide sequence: TGTGCCAGCAGTTACCGCGGACTAGAAAATTCAGAGACCCAGTACTTC. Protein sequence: CASSYRGLENSETQYF.

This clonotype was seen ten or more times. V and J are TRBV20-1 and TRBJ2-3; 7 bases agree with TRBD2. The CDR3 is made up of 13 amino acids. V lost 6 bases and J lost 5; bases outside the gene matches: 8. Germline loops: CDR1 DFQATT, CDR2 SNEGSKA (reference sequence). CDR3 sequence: CSAPLPGGDTQYF. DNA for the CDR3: TGCAGTGCCCCGCTCCCGGGAGGAGATACGCAGTATTTT.

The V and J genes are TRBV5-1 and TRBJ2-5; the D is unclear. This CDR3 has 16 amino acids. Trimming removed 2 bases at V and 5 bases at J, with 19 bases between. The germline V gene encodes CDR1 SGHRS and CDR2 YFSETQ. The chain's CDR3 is CASSFRSANLWETQYF. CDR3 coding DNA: TGCGCCAGCAGCTTTAGGTCGGCCAACCTATGGGAGACCCAGTACTTC.

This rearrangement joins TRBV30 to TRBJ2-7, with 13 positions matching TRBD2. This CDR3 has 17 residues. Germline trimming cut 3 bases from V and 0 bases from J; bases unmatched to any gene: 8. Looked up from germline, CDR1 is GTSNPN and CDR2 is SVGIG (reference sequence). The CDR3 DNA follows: TGTGCCTGGAGGAGACTAGCGGGAGGCAGGAGCTCCTACGAGCAGTACTTC. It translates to CAWRRLAGGRSSYEQYF.

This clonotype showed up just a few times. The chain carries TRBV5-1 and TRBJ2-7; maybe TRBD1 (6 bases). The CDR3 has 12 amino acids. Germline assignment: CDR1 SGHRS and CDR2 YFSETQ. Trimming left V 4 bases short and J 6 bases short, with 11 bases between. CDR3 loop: CASSTSRGEQYF. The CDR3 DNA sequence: TGCGCCAGCAGCACAAGCAGGGGCGAGCAGTACTTC.

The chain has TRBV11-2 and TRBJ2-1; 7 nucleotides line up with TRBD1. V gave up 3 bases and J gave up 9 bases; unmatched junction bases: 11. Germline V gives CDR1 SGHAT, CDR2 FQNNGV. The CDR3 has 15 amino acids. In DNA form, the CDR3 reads TGTGCCAGCAGCTTTCCGGGACAGTTGGTTCGTGAGCAGTTCTTC. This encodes CASSFPGQLVREQFF.

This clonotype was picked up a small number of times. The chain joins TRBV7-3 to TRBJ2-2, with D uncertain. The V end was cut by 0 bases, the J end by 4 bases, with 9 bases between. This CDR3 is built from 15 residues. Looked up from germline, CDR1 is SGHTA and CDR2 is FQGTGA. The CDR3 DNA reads TGTGCCAGCAGCTTAACAGGGTTGGGCACCGGGGAGCTGTTTTTT. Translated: CASSLTGLGTGELFF.

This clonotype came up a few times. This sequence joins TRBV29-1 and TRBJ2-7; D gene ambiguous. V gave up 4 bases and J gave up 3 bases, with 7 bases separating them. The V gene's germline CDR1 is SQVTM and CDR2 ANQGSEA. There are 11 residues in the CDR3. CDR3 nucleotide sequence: TGCAGCGTTGTGGTTCTCTACGAGCAGTACTTC. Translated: CSVVVLYEQYF.

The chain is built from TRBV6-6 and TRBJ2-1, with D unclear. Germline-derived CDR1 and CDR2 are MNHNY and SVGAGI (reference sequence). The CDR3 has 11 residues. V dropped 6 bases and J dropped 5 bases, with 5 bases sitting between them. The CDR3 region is CASRSDNEQFF. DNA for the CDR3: TGTGCCAGCAGGTCTGACAATGAGCAGTTCTTC.

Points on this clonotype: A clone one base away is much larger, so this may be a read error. The DNA of the CDR3 is TGTGCCAGCAGTGTCGGGAGGGCCTACGAGCAGTACTTC. As protein: CASSVGRAYEQYF. V is TRBV27 and J is TRBJ2-7, with 8 bases that match TRBD2. V was clipped by 5 bases and J by 2 bases; unmatched bases: 2. The germline gives CDR1 MNHEY, CDR2 SMNVEV (reference sequence). The CDR3 extends over 13 amino acids.

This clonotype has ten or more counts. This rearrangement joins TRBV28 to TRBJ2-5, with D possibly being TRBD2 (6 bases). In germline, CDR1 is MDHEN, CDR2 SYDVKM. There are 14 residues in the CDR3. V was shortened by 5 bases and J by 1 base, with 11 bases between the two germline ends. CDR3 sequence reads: CASSPGTFQETQYF. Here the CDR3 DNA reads TGTGCCAGCAGTCCAGGGACTTTCCAAGAGACCCAGTACTTC.

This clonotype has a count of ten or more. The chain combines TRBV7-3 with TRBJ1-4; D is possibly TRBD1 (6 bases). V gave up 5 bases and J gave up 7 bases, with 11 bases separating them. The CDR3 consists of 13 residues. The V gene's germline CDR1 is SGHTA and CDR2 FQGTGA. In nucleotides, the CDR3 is TGTGCCAGCAGCCCCCGAGGGGGTGAAAAACTGTTTTTT. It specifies CASSPRGGEKLFF.

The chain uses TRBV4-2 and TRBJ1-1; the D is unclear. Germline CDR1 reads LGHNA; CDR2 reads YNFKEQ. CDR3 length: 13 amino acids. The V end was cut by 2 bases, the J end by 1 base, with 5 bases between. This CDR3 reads CASSQRGNTEAFF. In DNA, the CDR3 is TGTGCCAGCAGCCAACGGGGGAACACTGAAGCTTTCTTT.

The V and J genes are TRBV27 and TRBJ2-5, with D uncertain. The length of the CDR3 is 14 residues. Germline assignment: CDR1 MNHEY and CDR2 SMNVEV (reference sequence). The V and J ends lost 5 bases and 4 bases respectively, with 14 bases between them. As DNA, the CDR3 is TGTGCCAGCAGTATCAATCCCCAGGTAGAGACCCAGTACTTC. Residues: CASSINPQVETQYF.

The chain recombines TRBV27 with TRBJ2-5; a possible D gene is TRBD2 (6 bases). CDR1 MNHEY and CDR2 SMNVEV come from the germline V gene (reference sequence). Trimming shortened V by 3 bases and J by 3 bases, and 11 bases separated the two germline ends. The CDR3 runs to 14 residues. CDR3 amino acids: CASSLQGGEETQYF. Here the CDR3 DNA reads TGTGCCAGCAGTTTGCAAGGCGGGGAAGAGACCCAGTACTTC.

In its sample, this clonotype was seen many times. In DNA form, the CDR3 reads TGTGCCAGCAGCTTGGTTCGGACAGGGGGTTCCGGGGAGCTGTTTTTT. It yields the protein CASSLVRTGGSGELFF. The chain employs TRBV5-6 and TRBJ2-2; the match to TRBD1 covers 10 bases. Germline-derived CDR1 and CDR2 are SGHDT and YYEEEE. This CDR3 is built from 16 residues. After removal of 0 bases from V and 6 bases from J, the junction contained 5 bases not matched to a gene.

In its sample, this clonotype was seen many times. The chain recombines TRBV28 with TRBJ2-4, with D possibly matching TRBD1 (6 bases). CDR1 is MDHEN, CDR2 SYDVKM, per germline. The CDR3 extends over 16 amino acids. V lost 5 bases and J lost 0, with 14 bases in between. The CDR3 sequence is CASSALDSLAKNIQYF. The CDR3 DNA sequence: TGTGCCAGCAGTGCATTGGACAGTCTAGCCAAAAACATTCAGTACTTC.

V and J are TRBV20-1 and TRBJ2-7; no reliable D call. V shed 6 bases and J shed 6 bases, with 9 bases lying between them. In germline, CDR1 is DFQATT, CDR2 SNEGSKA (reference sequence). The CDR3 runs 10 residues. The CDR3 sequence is CSAPSGEQYF. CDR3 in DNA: TGCAGTGCCCCCTCTGGCGAGCAGTACTTC.

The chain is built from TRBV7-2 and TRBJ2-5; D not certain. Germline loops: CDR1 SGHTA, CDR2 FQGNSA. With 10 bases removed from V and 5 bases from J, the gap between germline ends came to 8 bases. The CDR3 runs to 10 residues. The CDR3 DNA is TGTGCCATTCTAGGGGAGACCCAGTACTTC. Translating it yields CAILGETQYF.

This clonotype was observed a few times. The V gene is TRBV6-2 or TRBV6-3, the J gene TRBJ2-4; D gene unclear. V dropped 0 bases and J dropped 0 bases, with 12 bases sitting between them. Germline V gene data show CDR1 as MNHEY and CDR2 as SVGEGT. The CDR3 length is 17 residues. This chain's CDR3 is CASSYSMIDVAKNIQYF. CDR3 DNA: TGTGCCAGCAGTTACTCGATGATCGACGTAGCCAAAAACATTCAGTACTTC.

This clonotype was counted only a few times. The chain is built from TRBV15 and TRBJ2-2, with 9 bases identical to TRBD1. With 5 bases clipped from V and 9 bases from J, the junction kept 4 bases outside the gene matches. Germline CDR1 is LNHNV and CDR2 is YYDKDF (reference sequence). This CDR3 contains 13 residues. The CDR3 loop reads CATSGGQGWELFF. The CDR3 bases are TGTGCCACCAGCGGCGGACAGGGGTGGGAGCTGTTTTTT.

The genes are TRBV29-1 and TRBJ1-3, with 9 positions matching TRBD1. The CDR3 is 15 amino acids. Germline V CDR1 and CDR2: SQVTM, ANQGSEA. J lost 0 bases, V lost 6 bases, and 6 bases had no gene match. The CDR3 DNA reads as TGCAGCGTACGGACAGGGGCAGGCTCTGGAAACACCATATATTTT. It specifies CSVRTGAGSGNTIYF. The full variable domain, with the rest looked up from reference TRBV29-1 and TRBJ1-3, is SAVISQKPSRDICQRGTSLTIQCQVDSQVTMMFWYRQQPGQSLTLIATANQGSEATYESGFVIDKFPISRPNLTFSTLTVSNMSPEDSSIYLCSVRTGAGSGNTIYFGEGSWLTVV.